A single sample gave rise to the 8 T cell receptor beta chains below, sequenced in a study of blood T cell repertoires in COVID-19. This table comes from immunoSEQ multiplex PCR, and its TCRdb copy is limited to in-frame clones, with some not included. The repertoire includes over 400,000 clones, 80% to 90% of them detected once, and roughly 3.2% sits in the top ten. Material for sequencing was peripheral blood. Source of these receptors: a human donor in a cohort sampled during active COVID-19.

The chain combines TRBV19 with TRBJ1-5, with D possibly TRBD1 on 6 matching bases. Per the germline V gene, CDR1 is LNHDA and CDR2 is SQIVND (reference sequence). CDR3 length: 15 residues. The V and J ends lost 4 bases and 5 bases respectively, with 15 bases between them. The CDR3 DNA is TGTGCCAGTAGTAAGGATGAACAGGGTTATCAGCCCCAGCATTTT. Translation: CASSKDEQGYQPQHF.

The chain uses TRBV6-5 and TRBJ1-3; 9 nucleotides match TRBD1. This CDR3 is built from 14 residues. CDR1 and CDR2 from the germline V gene are MNHEY and SVGAGI. J was trimmed by 2 bases and V by 6 bases; bases with no gene match: 2. This CDR3 is CASRNRGPGNTIYF. DNA for the CDR3: TGTGCCAGCAGGAACAGGGGGCCTGGAAACACCATATATTTT.

The genes are TRBV7-6 and TRBJ2-2; tentatively, D is TRBD2 (5 bases). CDR1 is SGHVS and CDR2 is FNYEAQ in the germline V gene. CDR3 length: 17 amino acids. The V end was cut by 2 bases, the J end by 0 bases, with 13 bases between. The CDR3 region is CASSLFMGRANTGELFF. As DNA, the CDR3 is TGTGCCAGCAGCTTATTTATGGGGAGAGCGAACACCGGGGAGCTGTTTTTT.

The chain employs TRBV13 and TRBJ2-3; TRBD2 matches 8 bases. CDR3 length equals 16 residues. CDR1 is PRHDT and CDR2 is FYEKMQ in the germline V gene (reference sequence). V dropped 4 bases and J dropped 2; count of bases not matched to a gene: 8. CDR3 in amino acids: CASSSSGAGVTDTQYF. In nucleotides, the CDR3 is TGTGCCAGCAGCTCTAGTGGAGCGGGAGTCACAGATACGCAGTATTTT.

The chain couples TRBV1 to TRBJ2-1; the D call of TRBD2 is as the table states it, not checked on the DNA. TRBV1 is deemed a pseudogene. The CDR3 spans 14 residues. The CDR3 sequence: CTRPYAGGPKGQFF. DNA of the CDR3: TGCACCCGCCCCTACGCGGGAGGGCCGAAGGGACAGTTCTTC.

The chain employs TRBV5-5 and TRBJ1-5; D gene uncertain. CDR1 is SGHKS and CDR2 is YYEKEE in the germline V gene (reference sequence). The V and J ends lost 0 bases and 4 bases respectively, with 5 bases between them. This CDR3 has 13 residues. CDR3 DNA: TGTGCCAGCAGCTTGGACAGTAATCAGCCCCAGCATTTT. This codes for CASSLDSNQPQHF.

V and J are TRBV7-3 and TRBJ1-1; 7 positions match TRBD1. Germline V CDR1 and CDR2: SGHTA, FQGTGA. V shed 0 bases, J shed 4 bases, and the junction held 8 bases outside the gene matches. The CDR3 runs 16 residues. The DNA for the CDR3 is TGTGCCAGCAGCTTAACCGGTTCCCCAGGGGGCACTGAAGCTTTCTTT. Its protein product is CASSLTGSPGGTEAFF.

The chain couples TRBV7-8 to TRBJ2-5; 10 nucleotides align to TRBD1. V was clipped by 4 bases and J by 4 bases; unmatched bases: 12. The CDR3 sequence is 17 residues long. Germline assignment: CDR1 SGHVS and CDR2 FQNEAQ. The CDR3 sequence: CASSSRDRGYVGETQYF. CDR3 DNA sequence: TGTGCCAGCAGCTCCCGGGACAGGGGATATGTGGGAGAGACCCAGTACTTC.